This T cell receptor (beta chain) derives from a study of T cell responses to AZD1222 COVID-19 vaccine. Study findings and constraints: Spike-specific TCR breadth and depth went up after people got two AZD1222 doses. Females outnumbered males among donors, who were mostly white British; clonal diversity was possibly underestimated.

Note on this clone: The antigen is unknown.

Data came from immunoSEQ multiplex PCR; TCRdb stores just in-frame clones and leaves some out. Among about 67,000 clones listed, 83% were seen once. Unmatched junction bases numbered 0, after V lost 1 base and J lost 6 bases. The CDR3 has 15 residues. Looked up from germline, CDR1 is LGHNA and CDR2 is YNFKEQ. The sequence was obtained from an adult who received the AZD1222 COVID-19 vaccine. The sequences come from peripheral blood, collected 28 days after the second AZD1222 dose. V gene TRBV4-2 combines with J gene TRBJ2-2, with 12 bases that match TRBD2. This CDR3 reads CASSQASGGAGELFF. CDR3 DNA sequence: TGTGCCAGCAGCCAAGCTAGCGGGGGGGCCGGGGAGCTGTTTTTT.